Listed here are 2 T cell receptor beta chains from one sample, sequenced in a study of human T cells and chemical hapten exposure (dated by TCRdb to about 2021). The time point label of this sample denotes: patch test 1, 2 weeks after DPC sensitization. The treatment or condition label, read with the paper, signifies: therapeutic diphenylcyclopropenone sensitization with weekly scalp DPC. Receptor amplification or capture employed RACE. These reads were obtained on a NextSeq 500. TCRdb ran its own pipeline on the public reads, namely fastp trimming at Q25 and MiXCR clone calling, and kept in-frame beta chains. Rows with one shared CDR3 protein collapse into an entry with the most common genes and DNA. The sample records around 120,000 distinct CDR3 sequences, approximately 9.9% of which are singletons. The ten largest clones capture under 4.5% of the sample. The input for sequencing was whole blood, taken in connection with sensitization to the hapten diphenylcyclopropenone (DPC). All receptors derive from a woman aged 40 to 50 with alopecia areata. Some clones in this sample may be carry-over from other donors' samples.

This clonotype was recorded at least ten times. The chain carries TRBV20-1 and TRBJ1-3, with a weak D call TRBD1 (6 bases). This CDR3 has 15 amino acids. CDR1 and CDR2 (germline): DFQATT, SNEGSKA (reference sequence). Trimming removed 1 base from V and 0 bases from J, with 10 bases in between. The CDR3 region is CSARGDTNSGNTIYF. CDR3 sequence (DNA): TGCAGTGCTAGAGGGGACACGAACTCTGGAAACACCATATATTTT.

This clonotype came up a few times. The gene calls are TRBV18 and TRBJ1-1; 9 positions agree with TRBD1. The CDR3 has 15 residues. Trimming cost V 5 bases and J 1 base; bases outside gene matches: 5. Germline V gene sequence: CDR1 KGHSH, CDR2 LQKENI. DNA for the CDR3: TGTGCCAGCTCATCACAGGGGGCGGCGAACACTGAAGCTTTCTTT. This gives the protein CASSSQGAANTEAFF.